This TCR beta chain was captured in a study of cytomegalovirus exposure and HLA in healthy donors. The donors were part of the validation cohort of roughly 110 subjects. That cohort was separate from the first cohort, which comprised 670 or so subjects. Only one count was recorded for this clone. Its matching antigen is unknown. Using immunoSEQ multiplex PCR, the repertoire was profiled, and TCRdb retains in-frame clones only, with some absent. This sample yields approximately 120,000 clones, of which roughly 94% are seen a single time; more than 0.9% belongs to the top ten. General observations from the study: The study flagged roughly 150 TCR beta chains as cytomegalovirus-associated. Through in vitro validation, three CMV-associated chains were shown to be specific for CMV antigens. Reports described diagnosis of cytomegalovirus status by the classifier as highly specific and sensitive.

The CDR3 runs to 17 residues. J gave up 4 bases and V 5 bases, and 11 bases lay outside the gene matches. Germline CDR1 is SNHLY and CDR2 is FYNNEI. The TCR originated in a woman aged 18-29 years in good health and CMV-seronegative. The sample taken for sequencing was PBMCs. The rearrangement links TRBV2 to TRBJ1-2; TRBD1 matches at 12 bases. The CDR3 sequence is CASSIPGQGALGYGYTF. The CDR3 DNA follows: TGTGCCAGCAGTATTCCGGGACAGGGGGCGCTGGGCTATGGCTACACCTTC.